This T cell receptor beta chain is drawn from a study of T cells in Graves' hyperthyroidism and ophthalmopathy. TCR beta CDR3 regions were amplified from RNA. Initially, a first-round RT-PCR of the TCR CDR3 employed the HTBI primer set. Each CDR3 protein is one row after TCRdb ran MiXCR on the multiplex PCR reads. The sample carries 650,000 to 700,000 distinct CDR3 sequences, approximately 15% recorded once. CDR3 size: 12 residues. Germline loops: CDR1 SQVTM, CDR2 ANQGSEA. J was trimmed by 8 bases and V by 7 bases; bases with no gene match: 8. This chain uses TRBV29-1 with TRBJ1-1, with TRBD1 identical over 9 bases. The receptor's source is a man aged 45 to 65 with Graves' hyperthyroidism. Sequencing was carried out using blood. The CDR3 bases are TGCAGCGCCTCGGAACAGGGGGCCGAAGCTTTCTTT. The encoded protein is CSASEQGAEAFF.